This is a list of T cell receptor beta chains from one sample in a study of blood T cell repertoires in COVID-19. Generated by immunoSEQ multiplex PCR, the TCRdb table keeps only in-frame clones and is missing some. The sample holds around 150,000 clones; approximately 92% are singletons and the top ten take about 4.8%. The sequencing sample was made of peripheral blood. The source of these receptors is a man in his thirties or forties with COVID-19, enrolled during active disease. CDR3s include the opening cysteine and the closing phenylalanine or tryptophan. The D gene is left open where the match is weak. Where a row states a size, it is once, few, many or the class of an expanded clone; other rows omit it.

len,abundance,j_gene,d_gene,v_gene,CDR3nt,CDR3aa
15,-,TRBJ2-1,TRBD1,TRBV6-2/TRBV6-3,TGTGCCAGCAGTTATGGGACAGGGAAAAACAATGAGCAGTTCTTC,CASSYGTGKNNEQFF
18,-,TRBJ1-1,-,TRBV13,TGTGCCAGCAGCTTAGAGGGGTACTCTGGTGAGTTGAACACTGAAGCTTTCTTT,CASSLEGYSGELNTEAFF
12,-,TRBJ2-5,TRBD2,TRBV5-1,TGCGCCAGCTATGGCGGGGGTGAGACCCAGTACTTC,CASYGGGETQYF
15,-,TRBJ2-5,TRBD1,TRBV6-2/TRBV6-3,TGTGCCAGCAGTTACATTGGGACAGGGCCAGAGACCCAGTACTTC,CASSYIGTGPETQYF
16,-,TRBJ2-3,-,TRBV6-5,TGTGCCAGCAGTTACTCCGGGACGGACTACACAGATACGCAGTATTTT,CASSYSGTDYTDTQYF
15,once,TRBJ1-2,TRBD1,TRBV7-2,TGTGCCAGCAGCTTACAGGACAGGGGTCGCTATGGCTACACCTTC,CASSLQDRGRYGYTF
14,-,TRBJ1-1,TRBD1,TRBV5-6,TGTGCCAGCAGCTCGGAACAGGGGGGTACTGAAGCTTTCTTT,CASSSEQGGTEAFF
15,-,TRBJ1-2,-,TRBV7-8,TGTGCCAGCAGCGAGAGGGGGAGAGCTAACTATGGCTACACCTTC,CASSERGRANYGYTF
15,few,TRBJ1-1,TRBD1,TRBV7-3,TGTGCCAGCAGCCCAACAGGGGGGACAACTACTGAAGCTTTCTTT,CASSPTGGTTTEAFF
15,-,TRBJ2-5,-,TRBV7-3,TGTGCCAGCAGCTTAACGGCAGGGAGGCAGGAGACCCAGTACTTC,CASSLTAGRQETQYF
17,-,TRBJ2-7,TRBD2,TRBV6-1,TGTGCCAGCAGTGAAGAACTAGCGGGGGGCTTCTCCTACGAGCAGTACTTC,CASSEELAGGFSYEQYF
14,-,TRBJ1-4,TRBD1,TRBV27,TGTGCCAGCAGCGACGGGACAGGGGGCAGGAAACTGTTTTTT,CASSDGTGGRKLFF
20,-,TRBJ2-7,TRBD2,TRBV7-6,TGTGCCAGCAGCTTAGTGTCGGGGACTAGCGGGAGTCAGTTCTTCTACGAGCAGTACTTC,CASSLVSGTSGSQFFYEQYF
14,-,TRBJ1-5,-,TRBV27,TGTGCCAGCGCGGACAGATTTAGCAATCAGCCCCAGCATTTT,CASADRFSNQPQHF
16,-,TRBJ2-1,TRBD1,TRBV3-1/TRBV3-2,TGTGCCAGCAGCCATACCGGGACAGGGAGCTACAATGAGCAGTTCTTC,CASSHTGTGSYNEQFF
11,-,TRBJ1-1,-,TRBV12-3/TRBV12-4,TGTGCCAGCACCTTGAACACTGAAGCTTTCTTT,CASTLNTEAFF
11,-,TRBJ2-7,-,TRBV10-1,TGCGCCAGCAGTGAGGTATACGAGCAGTACTTC,CASSEVYEQYF
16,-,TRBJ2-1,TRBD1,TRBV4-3,TGCGCCAGCAGCCAAATCGGGACAGGGGGGTACAATGAGCAGTTCTTC,CASSQIGTGGYNEQFF
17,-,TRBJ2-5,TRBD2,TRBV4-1,TGCGCCAGCAGCCAAGCCCCTAGCGGGCGCTACCAAGAGACCCAGTACTTC,CASSQAPSGRYQETQYF
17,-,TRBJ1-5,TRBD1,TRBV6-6,TGTGCCAGCAGTCCCCACCCCCCGGGACAGGGAATTCAGCCCCAGCATTTT,CASSPHPPGQGIQPQHF
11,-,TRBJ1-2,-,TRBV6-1,TGTGCCAGCAGTTTTCAGGGTGGCTACACCTTC,CASSFQGGYTF
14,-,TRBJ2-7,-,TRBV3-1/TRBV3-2,TGTGCCAGCAGCCAAGTGGCCGTCTCCTACGAGCAGTACTTC,CASSQVAVSYEQYF
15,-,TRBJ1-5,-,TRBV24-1,TGTGCCACCAGTGATGGAAGGGGTGGCAATCAGCCCCAGCATTTT,CATSDGRGGNQPQHF
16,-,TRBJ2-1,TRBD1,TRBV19,TGTGCCAATAGTATAATCATGGGACAGGGGGCGGGTGAGCAGTTCTTC,CANSIIMGQGAGEQFF
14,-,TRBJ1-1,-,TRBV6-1,TGTGCCAGCAGTGAAGTGGAGGTGAACACTGAAGCTTTCTTT,CASSEVEVNTEAFF
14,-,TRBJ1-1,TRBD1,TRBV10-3,TGTGCCATCAGGCCTGGACAGGGAAACACTGAAGCTTTCTTT,CAIRPGQGNTEAFF
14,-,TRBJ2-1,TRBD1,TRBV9,TGTGCCAGCAGCCCCGACAGGGTATGGAATGAGCAGTTCTTC,CASSPDRVWNEQFF
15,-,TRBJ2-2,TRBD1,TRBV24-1,TGTGCCACCAGTGACCCGGGACAGGGCACCGGGGAGCTGTTTTTT,CATSDPGQGTGELFF
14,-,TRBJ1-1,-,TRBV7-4,TGTGCCAGCAGCCCCAGGGTCGGGGGAACTGAAGCTTTCTTT,CASSPRVGGTEAFF
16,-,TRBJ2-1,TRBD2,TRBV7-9,TGTGCCAGCAGCTTAGATCGGACTAGCGCCTACAATGAGCAGTTCTTC,CASSLDRTSAYNEQFF
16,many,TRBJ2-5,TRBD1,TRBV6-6,TGTGCCAGCTCAGGTACAGGGGGAATTCTTTCTGAGACCCAGTACTTC,CASSGTGGILSETQYF
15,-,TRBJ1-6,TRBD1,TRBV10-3,TGTGCCATCAGGGAGACAGGACAGGAGAATTCACCCCTCCACTTT,CAIRETGQENSPLHF
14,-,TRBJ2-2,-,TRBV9,TGTGCCAGCAGCGTAGCTGCGGGCACCGGGGAGCTGTTTTTT,CASSVAAGTGELFF
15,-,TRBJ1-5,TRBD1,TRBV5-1,TGCGCCAGCAGCGCAACGGGACAGCTCAATCAGCCCCAGCATTTT,CASSATGQLNQPQHF
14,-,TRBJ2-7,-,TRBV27,TGTGCCAGCAGTTTTCTAGGGGGAATCGGCGAGCAGTACTTC,CASSFLGGIGEQYF
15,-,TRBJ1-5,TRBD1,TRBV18,TGTGCCAGCTCACTCGGACAGGGAACTTATCAGCCCCAGCATTTT,CASSLGQGTYQPQHF
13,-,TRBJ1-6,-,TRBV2,TGTGCCAGCAGTGAGGTGCCTAGGTCACCCCTCCACTTT,CASSEVPRSPLHF
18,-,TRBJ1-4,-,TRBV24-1,TGTGCCACCAGTGATCCCGGGTACAGGGAAACAACTAATGAAAAACTGTTTTTT,CATSDPGYRETTNEKLFF
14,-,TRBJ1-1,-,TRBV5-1,TGCGCCAGCAGCTTGGGATTCGGTGACACTGAAGCTTTCTTT,CASSLGFGDTEAFF
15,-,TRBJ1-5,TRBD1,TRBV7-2,TGTGCCAGCAGCCTTACCTGGACAGGGGAACAGCCCCAGCATTTT,CASSLTWTGEQPQHF
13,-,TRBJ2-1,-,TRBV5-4,TGTGCCAGCAGCTTACTAGCTTACAATGAGCAGTTCTTC,CASSLLAYNEQFF
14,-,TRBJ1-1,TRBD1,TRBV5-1,TGCGCCAGCAGCCACAGGGGGCAGGACACTGAAGCTTTCTTT,CASSHRGQDTEAFF
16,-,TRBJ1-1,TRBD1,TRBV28,TGTGCCAGCCCACCGGGACAGGGGGCCGGTAGCACTGAAGCTTTCTTT,CASPPGQGAGSTEAFF
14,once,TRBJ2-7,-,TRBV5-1,TGCGCCAGCAGCCCCGGCAGCGCATACTACGAGCAGTACTTC,CASSPGSAYYEQYF
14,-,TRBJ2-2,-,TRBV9,TGTGCCAGCAGCGTAGCAACATTCACCGGGGAGCTGTTTTTT,CASSVATFTGELFF
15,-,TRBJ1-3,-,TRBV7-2,TGTGCCAGCAGTTCACAGGGAAGCTCTGGAAACACCATATATTTT,CASSSQGSSGNTIYF
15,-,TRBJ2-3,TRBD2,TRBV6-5,TGTGCCAGCTTCCGAGGACTAGCGGGACCAGATACGCAGTATTTT,CASFRGLAGPDTQYF
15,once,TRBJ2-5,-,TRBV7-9,TGTGCCAGCAGCTTAATCGAGGGGGGGGCAGAGACCCAGTACTTC,CASSLIEGGAETQYF
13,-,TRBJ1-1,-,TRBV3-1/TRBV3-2,TGTGCCAGCAGCCAGGGGGGGAACACTGAAGCTTTCTTT,CASSQGGNTEAFF
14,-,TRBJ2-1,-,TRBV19,TGTGCCAGTTGCCCGCAACAGGGTTACAATGAGCAGTTCTTC,CASCPQQGYNEQFF
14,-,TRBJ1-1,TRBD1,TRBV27,TGTGCCAGCCGTGTACAGGGGAAGAACACTGAAGCTTTCTTT,CASRVQGKNTEAFF
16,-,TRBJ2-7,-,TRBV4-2,TGTGCCAGCAGCCCGTCGGCGGGGATCTCCCTTTACGAGCAGTACTTC,CASSPSAGISLYEQYF
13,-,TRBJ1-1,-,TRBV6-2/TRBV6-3,TGTGCCAGCAGTTACTCTTTTAGGGGATACGCTTTCTTT,CASSYSFRGYAFF